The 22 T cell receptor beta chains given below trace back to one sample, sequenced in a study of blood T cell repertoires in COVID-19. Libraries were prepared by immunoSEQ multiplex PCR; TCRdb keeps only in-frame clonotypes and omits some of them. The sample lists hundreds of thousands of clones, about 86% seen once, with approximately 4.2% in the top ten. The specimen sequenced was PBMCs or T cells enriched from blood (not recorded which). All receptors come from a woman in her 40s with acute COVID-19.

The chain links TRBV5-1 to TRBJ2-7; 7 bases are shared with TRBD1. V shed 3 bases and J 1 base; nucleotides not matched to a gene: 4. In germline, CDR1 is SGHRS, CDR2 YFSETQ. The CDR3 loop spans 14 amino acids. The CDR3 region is CASSSHRGSYEQYF. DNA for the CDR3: TGCGCCAGCAGCTCCCACAGGGGATCCTACGAGCAGTACTTC.

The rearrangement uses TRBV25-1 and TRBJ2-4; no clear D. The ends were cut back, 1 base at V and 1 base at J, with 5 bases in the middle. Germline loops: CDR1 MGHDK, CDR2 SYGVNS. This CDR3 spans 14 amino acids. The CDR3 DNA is TGTGCCAGCAGTGAATCCGGGGCCAAAAACATTCAGTACTTC. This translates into CASSESGAKNIQYF.

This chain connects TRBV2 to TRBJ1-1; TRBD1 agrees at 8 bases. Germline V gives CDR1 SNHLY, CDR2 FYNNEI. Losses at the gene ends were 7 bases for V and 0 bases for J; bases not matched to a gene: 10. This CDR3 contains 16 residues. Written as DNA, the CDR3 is TGTGCCAGCACCCAGAGGCAGGGGGCTTTGAACACTGAAGCTTTCTTT. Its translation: CASTQRQGALNTEAFF.

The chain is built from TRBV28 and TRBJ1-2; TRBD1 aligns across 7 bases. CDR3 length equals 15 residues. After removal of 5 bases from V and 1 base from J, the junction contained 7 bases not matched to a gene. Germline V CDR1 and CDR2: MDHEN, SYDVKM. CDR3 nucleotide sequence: TGTGCCAGCAGTCAGCTGGACAGGAATAACTATGGCTACACCTTC. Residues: CASSQLDRNNYGYTF.

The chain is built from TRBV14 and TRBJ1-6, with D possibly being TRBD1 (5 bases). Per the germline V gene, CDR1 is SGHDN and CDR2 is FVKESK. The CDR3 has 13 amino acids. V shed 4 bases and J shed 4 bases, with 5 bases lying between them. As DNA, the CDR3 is TGTGCCAGCAGCCGACAGTATAATTCACCCCTCCACTTT. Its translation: CASSRQYNSPLHF.

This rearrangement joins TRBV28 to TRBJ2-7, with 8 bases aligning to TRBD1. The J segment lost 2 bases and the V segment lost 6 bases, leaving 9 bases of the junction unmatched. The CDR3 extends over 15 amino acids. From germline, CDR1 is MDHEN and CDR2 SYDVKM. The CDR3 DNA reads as TGTGCCAGCAGCACTCCGGGACAGGCTACCTACGAGCAGTACTTC. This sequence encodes CASSTPGQATYEQYF.

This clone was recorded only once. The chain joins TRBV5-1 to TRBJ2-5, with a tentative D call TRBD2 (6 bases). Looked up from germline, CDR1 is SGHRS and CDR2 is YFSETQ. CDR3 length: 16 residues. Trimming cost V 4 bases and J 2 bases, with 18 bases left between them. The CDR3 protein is CASSPVGHGGQETQYF. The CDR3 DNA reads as TGCGCCAGCAGCCCTGTCGGCCACGGGGGACAAGAGACCCAGTACTTC. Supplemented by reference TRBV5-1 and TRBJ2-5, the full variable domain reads KAGVTQTPRYLIKTRGQQVTLSCSPISGHRSVSWYQQTPGQGLQFLFEYFSETQRNKGNFPGRFSGRQFSNSRSEMNVSTLELGDSALYLCASSPVGHGGQETQYFGPGTRLLVL.

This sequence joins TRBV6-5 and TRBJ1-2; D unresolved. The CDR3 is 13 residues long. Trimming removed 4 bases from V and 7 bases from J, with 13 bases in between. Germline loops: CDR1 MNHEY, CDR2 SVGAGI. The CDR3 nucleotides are TGTGCCAGCAGTTGGATGACGGCGGGTGGCTACACCTTC. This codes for CASSWMTAGGYTF.

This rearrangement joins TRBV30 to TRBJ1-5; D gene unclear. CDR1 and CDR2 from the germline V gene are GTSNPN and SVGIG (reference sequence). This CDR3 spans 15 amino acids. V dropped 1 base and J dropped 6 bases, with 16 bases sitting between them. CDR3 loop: CAWSAEGRSVQPQHF. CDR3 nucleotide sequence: TGTGCCTGGAGTGCGGAGGGTAGATCCGTTCAGCCCCAGCATTTT.

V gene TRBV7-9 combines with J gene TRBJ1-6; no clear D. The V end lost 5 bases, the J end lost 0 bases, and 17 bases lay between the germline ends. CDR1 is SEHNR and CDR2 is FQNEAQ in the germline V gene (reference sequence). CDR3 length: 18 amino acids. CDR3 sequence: CASSPAGGTSSYNSPLHF. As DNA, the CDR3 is TGTGCCAGCAGCCCCGCAGGAGGAACCAGCTCCTATAATTCACCCCTCCACTTT.

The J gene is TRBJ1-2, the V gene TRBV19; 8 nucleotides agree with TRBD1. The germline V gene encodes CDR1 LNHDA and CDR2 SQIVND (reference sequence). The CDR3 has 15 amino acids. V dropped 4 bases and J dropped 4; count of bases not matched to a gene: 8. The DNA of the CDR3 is TGTGCCAGTAGTAAGCCGGGACAGGCCCTCTATGGCTACACCTTC. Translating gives CASSKPGQALYGYTF.

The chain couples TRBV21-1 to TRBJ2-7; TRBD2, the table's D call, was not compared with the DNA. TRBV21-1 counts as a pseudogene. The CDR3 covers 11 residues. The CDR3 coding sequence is TGTGCCGCGAGACTGCCGTACGAGCAGTACTTC. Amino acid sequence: CAARLPYEQYF.

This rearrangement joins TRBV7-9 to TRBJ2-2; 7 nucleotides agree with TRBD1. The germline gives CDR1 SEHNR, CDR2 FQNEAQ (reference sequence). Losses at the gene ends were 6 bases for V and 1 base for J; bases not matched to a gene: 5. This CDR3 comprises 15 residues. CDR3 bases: TGTGCCAGCAGTTTTGGACAGGAGAACACCGGGGAGCTGTTTTTT. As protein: CASSFGQENTGELFF.

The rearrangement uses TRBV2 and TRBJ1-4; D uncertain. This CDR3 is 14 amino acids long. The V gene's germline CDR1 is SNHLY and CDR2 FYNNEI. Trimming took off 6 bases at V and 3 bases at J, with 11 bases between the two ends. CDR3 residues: CASREDGANEKLFF. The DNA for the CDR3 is TGTGCCAGCAGGGAGGATGGGGCTAATGAAAAACTGTTTTTT.

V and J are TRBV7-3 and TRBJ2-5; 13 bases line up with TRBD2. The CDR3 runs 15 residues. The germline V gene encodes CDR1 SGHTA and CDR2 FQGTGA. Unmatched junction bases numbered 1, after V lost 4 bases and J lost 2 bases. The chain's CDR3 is CASSWGLAGQETQYF. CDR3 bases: TGTGCCAGCAGCTGGGGACTAGCGGGGCAAGAGACCCAGTACTTC. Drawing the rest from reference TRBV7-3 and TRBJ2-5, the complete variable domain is GAGVSQTPSNKVTEKGKYVELRCDPISGHTALYWYRQSLGQGPEFLIYFQGTGAADDSGLPNDRFFAVRPEGSVSTLKIQRTERGDSAVYLCASSWGLAGQETQYFGPGTRLLVL.

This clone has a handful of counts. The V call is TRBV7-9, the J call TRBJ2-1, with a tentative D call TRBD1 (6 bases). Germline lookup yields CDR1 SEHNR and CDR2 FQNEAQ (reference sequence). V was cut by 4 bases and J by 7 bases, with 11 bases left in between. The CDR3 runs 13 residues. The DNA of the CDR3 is TGTGCCAGCAGCTGGCGGACAGCAAATGAGCAGTTCTTC. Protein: CASSWRTANEQFF. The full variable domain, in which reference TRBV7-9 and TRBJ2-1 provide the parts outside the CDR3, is DTGVSQNPRHKITKRGQNVTFRCDPISEHNRLYWYRQTLGQGPEFLTYFQNEAQLEKSRLLSDRFSAERPKGSFSTLEIQRTEQGDSAMYLCASSWRTANEQFFGPGTRLTVL.

The CDR3 bases are TGTGCCAGCAGTTTAGATCCCCCTGAAACAGGGGTCTATGGCTACACCTTC. Translated, it gives CASSLDPPETGVYGYTF. The chain recombines TRBV27 with TRBJ1-2; 7 bases are a match to TRBD1. V shed 2 bases and J 4 bases; nucleotides not matched to a gene: 13. Germline-derived CDR1 and CDR2 are MNHEY and SMNVEV (reference sequence). CDR3 length: 17 residues.

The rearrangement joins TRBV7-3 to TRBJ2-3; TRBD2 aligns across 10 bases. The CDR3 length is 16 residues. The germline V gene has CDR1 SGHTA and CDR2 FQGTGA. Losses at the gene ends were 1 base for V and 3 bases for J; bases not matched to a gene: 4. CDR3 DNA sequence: TGTGCCAGCAGCTTAAGGGCTAGCGGGGGTACAGATACGCAGTATTTT. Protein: CASSLRASGGTDTQYF.

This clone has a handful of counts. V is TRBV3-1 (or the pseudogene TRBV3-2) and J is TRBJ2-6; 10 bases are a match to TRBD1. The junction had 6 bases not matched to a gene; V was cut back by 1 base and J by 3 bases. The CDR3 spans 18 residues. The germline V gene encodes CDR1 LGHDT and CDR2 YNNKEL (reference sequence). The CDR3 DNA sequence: TGTGCCAGCAGCCAAGGGACAGGGGGGTGGGGTGGGGCCAACGTCCTGACTTTC. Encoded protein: CASSQGTGGWGGANVLTF.

This chain's CDR3 is CATSRGGTSGTSETQYF. The CDR3 DNA follows: TGTGCCACCAGCAGAGGGGGGACTAGCGGTACTTCGGAGACCCAGTACTTC. V is TRBV15 and J is TRBJ2-5; 11 nucleotides agree with TRBD2. The J segment lost 5 bases and the V segment lost 1 base, leaving 9 bases of the junction unmatched. This CDR3 is 17 amino acids long. The germline V gene encodes CDR1 LNHNV and CDR2 YYDKDF (reference sequence). The whole variable domain, filled in from reference TRBV15 and TRBJ2-5, reads DAMVIQNPRYQVTQFGKPVTLSCSQTLNHNVMYWYQQKSSQAPKLLFHYYDKDFNNEADTPDNFQSRRPNTSFCFLDIRSPGLGDTAMYLCATSRGGTSGTSETQYFGPGTRLLVL.

The CDR3 loop reads CASTSFGVYSYEQYF. The CDR3 nucleotides are TGTGCCAGCACCTCTTTCGGGGTCTACTCCTACGAGCAGTACTTC. The J gene is TRBJ2-7, the V gene TRBV5-5, with D possibly being TRBD2 (5 bases). CDR1 and CDR2 (germline): SGHKS, YYEKEE (reference sequence). Trimming pared 6 bases from V and 0 bases from J, leaving 16 bases between. CDR3 length: 15 residues.

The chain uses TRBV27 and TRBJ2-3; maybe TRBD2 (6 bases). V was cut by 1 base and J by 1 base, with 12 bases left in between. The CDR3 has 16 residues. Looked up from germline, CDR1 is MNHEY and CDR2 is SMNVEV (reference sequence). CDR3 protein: CASSLLADQGTDTQYF. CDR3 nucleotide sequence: TGTGCCAGCAGTTTATTAGCGGACCAGGGCACAGATACGCAGTATTTT.